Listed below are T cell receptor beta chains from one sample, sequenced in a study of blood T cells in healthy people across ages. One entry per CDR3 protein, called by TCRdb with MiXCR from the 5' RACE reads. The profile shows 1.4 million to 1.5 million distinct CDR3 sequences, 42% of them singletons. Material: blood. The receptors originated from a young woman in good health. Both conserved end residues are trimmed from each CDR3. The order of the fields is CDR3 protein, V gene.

SVLKPGPNIGETQY	TRBV29-1
SARDLSGRLNEQF	TRBV20-1
ASSSMGANEKLF	TRBV12-3/TRBV12-4
ASSVDFMNTGELF	TRBV2
ASSSLGVETQY	TRBV7-9
ASSDNRGLYGYT	TRBV2
ASSQLRTSGGASDTQY	TRBV4-2
ASSDRGLDNEQY	TRBV25-1
ASSIETEGPDTQY	TRBV7-9
ASSPSQRDKF	TRBV12-3/TRBV12-4
ASSLAPGQKITDTQY	TRBV5-1
ASSEVGFGDNEQF	TRBV28
ASSGQALGYT	TRBV28
AISDLAGSSYEQY	TRBV10-3
ASSGGQGSTDTQY	TRBV6-2/TRBV6-3
ASSQEWGGQETQY	TRBV4-2
ASTEGSSGNEQY	TRBV12-3/TRBV12-4
SARAMGNEQF	TRBV20-1
SGSPSVREQF	TRBV20-1
ASSYDREEAQY	TRBV5-1
ASSQDGQPYGYT	TRBV4-1
IVEEQRVDTQY	TRBV29-1
ASSWDGGNQPQH	TRBV7-2
ASSNPSGQNQPQH	TRBV28
ASSSLPLGGTYRGELF	TRBV7-3
ASTEDRGSYEQY	TRBV28
AISDSSGGYNEQF	TRBV10-3
SVTTGLANYGYT	TRBV29-1
ATLETRTGGEKLF	TRBV12-3/TRBV12-4
ASSPTLEKWGTDTQY	TRBV6-2/TRBV6-3